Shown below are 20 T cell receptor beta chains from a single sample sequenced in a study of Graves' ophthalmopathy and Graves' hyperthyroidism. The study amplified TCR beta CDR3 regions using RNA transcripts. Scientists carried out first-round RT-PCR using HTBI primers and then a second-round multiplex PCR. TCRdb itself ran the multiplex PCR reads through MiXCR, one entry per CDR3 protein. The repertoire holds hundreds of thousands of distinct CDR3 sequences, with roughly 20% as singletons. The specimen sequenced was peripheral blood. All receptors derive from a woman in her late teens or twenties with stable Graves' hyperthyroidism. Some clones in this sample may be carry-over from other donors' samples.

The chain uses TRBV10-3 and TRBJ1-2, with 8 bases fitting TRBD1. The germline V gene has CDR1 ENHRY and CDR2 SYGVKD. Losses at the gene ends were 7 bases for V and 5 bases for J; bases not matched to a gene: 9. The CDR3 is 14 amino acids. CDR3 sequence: CAIIPDRDPYGYTF. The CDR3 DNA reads TGTGCCATCATTCCGGACAGGGACCCTTATGGCTACACCTTC.

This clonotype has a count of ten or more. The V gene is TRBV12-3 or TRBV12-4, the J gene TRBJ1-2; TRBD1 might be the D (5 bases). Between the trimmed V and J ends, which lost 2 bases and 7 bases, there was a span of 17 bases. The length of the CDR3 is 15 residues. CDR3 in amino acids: CASSLLGQGGSGYTF. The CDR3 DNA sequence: TGTGCCAGCAGTTTACTGGGGCAGGGTGGATCTGGCTACACCTTC.

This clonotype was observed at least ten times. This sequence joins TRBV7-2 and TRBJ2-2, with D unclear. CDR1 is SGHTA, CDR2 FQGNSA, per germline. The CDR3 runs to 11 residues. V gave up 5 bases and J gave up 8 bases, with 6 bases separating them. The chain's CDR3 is CASSNMGELFF. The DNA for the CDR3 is TGTGCCAGCAGCAACATGGGGGAGCTGTTTTTT.

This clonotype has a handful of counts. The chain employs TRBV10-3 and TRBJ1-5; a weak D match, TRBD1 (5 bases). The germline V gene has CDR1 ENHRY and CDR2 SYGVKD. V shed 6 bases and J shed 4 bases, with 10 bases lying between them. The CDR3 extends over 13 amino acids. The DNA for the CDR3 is TGTGCCATCAGCTTACAGGAGAATCAGCCCCAGCATTTT. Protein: CAISLQENQPQHF.

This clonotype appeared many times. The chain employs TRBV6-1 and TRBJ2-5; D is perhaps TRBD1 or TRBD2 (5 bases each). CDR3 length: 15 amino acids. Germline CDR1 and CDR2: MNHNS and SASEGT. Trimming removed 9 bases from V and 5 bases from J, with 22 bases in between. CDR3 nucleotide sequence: TGTGCCAGATATCATGAACGGGACGGCTGGGAGACCCAGTACTTC. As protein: CARYHERDGWETQYF.

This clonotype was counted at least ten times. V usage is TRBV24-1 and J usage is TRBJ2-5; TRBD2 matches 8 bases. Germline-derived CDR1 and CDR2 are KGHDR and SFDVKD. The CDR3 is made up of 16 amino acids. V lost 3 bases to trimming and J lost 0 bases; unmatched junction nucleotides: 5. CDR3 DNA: TGTGCCACCAGTGATCCCGGGGGGGACAACCAAGAGACCCAGTACTTC. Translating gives CATSDPGGDNQETQYF.

The CDR3 DNA reads TGTGCCAGCAAAGACAGGGAGGATGAGGGCTACACCTTC. Residues: CASKDREDEGYTF. The V gene is TRBV28, the J gene TRBJ1-2; 7 positions agree with TRBD1. This CDR3 is 13 amino acids long. V lost 7 bases, J lost 8 bases, and 10 bases stayed unmatched. Looked up from germline, CDR1 is MDHEN and CDR2 is SYDVKM.

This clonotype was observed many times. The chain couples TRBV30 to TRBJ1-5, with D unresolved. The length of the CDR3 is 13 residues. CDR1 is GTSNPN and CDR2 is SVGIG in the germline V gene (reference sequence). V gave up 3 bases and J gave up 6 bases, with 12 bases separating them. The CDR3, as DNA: TGTGCCTGGAGCCCCACGCCAGGTCAGCCCCAGCATTTT. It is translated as CAWSPTPGQPQHF.

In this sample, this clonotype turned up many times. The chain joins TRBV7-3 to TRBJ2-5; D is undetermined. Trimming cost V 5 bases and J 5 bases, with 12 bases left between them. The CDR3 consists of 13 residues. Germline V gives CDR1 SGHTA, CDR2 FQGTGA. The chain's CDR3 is CASSLDAGETQYF. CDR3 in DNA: TGTGCCAGCAGCCTAGATGCCGGGGAGACCCAGTACTTC.

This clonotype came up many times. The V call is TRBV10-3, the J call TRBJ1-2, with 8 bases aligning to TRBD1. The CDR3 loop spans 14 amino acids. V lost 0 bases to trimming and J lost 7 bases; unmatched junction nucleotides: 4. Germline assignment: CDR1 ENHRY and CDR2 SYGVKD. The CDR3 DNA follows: TGTGCCATCAGTGAGTCAGGACAGGGCGCTGGCTACACCTTC. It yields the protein CAISESGQGAGYTF.

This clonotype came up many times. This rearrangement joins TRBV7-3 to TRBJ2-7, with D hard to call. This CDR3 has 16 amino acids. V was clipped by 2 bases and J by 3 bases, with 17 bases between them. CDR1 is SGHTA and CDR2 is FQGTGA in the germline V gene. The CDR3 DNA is TGTGCCAGCAGCTTAGTCCCCAGGATAGATTACTACGAGCAGTACTTC. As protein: CASSLVPRIDYYEQYF. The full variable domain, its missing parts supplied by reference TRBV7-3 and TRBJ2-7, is GAGVSQTPSNKVTEKGKYVELRCDPISGHTALYWYRQSLGQGPEFLIYFQGTGAADDSGLPNDRFFAVRPEGSVSTLKIQRTERGDSAVYLCASSLVPRIDYYEQYFGPGTRLTVT.

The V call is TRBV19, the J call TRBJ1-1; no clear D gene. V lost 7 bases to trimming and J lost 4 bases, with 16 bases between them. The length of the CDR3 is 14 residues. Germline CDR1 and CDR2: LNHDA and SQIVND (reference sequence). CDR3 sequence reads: CASMGQSLSTEAFF. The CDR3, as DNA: TGTGCCAGTATGGGCCAGTCCCTGAGCACTGAAGCTTTCTTT.

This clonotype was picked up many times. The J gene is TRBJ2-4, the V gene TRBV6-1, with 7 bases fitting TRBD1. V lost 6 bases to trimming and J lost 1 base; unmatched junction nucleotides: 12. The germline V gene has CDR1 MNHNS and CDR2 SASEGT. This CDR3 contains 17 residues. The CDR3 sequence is CASRMGQWVTAKNIQYF. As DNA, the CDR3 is TGTGCCAGCAGGATGGGACAGTGGGTGACGGCCAAAAACATTCAGTACTTC.

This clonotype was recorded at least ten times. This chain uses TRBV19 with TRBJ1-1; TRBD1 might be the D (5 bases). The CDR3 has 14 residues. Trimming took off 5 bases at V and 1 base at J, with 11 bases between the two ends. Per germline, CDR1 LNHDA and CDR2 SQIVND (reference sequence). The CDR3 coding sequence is TGTGCCAGTAGTCCGGGACCGCGGAACACTGAAGCTTTCTTT. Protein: CASSPGPRNTEAFF.

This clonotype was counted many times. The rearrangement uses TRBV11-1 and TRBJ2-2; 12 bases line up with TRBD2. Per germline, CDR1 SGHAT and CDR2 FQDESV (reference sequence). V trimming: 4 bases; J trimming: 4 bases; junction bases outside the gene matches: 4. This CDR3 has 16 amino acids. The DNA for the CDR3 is TGTGCCAGCAGCTCGGGACTAGCGGGTGCCACCGGGGAGCTGTTTTTT. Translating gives CASSSGLAGATGELFF.

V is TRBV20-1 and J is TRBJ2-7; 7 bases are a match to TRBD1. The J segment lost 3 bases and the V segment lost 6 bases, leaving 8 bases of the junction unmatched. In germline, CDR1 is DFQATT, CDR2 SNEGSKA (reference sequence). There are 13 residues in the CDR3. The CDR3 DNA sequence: TGCAGTGCCTCCGGGACAGATTTCTACGAGCAGTACTTC. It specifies CSASGTDFYEQYF.

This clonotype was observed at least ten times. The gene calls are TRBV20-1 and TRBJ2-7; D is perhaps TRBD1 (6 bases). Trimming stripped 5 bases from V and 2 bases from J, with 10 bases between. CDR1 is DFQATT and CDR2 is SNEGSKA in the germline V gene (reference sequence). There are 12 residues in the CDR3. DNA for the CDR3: TGCAGTGCTGTACAGGGAACCTACGAGCAGTACTTC. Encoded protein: CSAVQGTYEQYF.

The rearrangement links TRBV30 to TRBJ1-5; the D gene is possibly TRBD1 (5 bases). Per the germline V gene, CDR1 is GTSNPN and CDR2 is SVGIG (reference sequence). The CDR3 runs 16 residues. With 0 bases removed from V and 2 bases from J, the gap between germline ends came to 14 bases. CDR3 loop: CAWSVLGLGGNQPQHF. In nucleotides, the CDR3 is TGTGCCTGGAGTGTACTGGGACTCGGAGGCAATCAGCCCCAGCATTTT.

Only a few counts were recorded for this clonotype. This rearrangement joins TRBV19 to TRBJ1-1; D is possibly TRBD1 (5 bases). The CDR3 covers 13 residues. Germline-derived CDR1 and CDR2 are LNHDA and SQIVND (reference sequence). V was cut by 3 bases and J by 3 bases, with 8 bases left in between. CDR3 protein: CASSMSRDTEAFF. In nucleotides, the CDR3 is TGTGCCAGTAGTATGTCCAGGGACACTGAAGCTTTCTTT.

The CDR3 region is CASSSGRGWGAFF. The CDR3 DNA reads TGTGCCAGCAGTTCCGGACGGGGCTGGGGAGCTTTCTTT. This rearrangement joins TRBV28 to TRBJ1-1; D is possibly TRBD1 (5 bases). CDR1 is MDHEN and CDR2 is SYDVKM in the germline V gene. This CDR3 contains 13 residues. Trimming removed 4 bases from V and 10 bases from J, with 16 bases in between.